The rows below give T cell receptor beta chains drawn from one sample of a study of T cells in localized non-small cell lung cancer. Profiling relied on immunoSEQ multiplex PCR, and the TCRdb table lists in-frame clones only, not all of them. This sample carries about 83,000 clones, about 84% of them seen once, and the ten largest clones take more than 9%. The material was peripheral blood, obtained before any cancer treatment. These TCRs come from a female donor at least 60 years old with stage I lung adenocarcinoma. The CDR3 runs from the conserved cysteine through the conserved F or W. A D gene is named only where the DNA matches it firmly. Clone sizes are given selectively: once, few, many, or a class where the clone is expanded.

cdr3_aa | cdr3_nt | d_call | j_call | clone_size | v_call
CASNTGQSYNSPLHF | TGTGCCAGCAACACAGGACAGTCCTATAATTCACCCCTCCACTTT | - | TRBJ1-6 | - | TRBV6-5
CASSIGDRVGGKETQYF | TGTGCCAGTAGTATAGGAGACAGGGTAGGCGGCAAAGAGACCCAGTACTTC | TRBD1 | TRBJ2-5 | - | TRBV19
CASSYTGTGGEKLFF | TGTGCCAGCAGCTACACCGGGACAGGGGGCGAAAAACTGTTTTTT | TRBD1 | TRBJ1-4 | - | TRBV5-6
CASKGGQGATQPQHF | TGTGCCAGTAAGGGGGGACAGGGGGCGACTCAGCCCCAGCATTTT | TRBD1 | TRBJ1-5 | - | TRBV19
CASSIGAGAGSYEQYF | TGTGCCAGTAGTATAGGAGCTGGGGCCGGCTCCTACGAGCAGTACTTC | - | TRBJ2-7 | - | TRBV19
CASSQFRRAEGLNQPQHF | TGCGCCAGCAGTCAATTTAGGAGGGCCGAGGGCCTCAATCAGCCCCAGCATTTT | - | TRBJ1-5 | - | TRBV23-1
CSVEADGGVSYEQYF | TGCAGCGTTGAGGCGGACGGGGGGGTATCCTACGAGCAGTACTTC | TRBD2 | TRBJ2-7 | - | TRBV29-1
CASSQPGLAGVNEQFF | TGCGCCAGCAGCCAACCGGGACTAGCGGGAGTCAATGAGCAGTTCTTC | TRBD2 | TRBJ2-1 | - | TRBV4-1
CASSYSTSPGDGYTF | TGTGCCAGCAGTTACTCGACATCCCCCGGGGACGGCTACACCTTC | - | TRBJ1-2 | - | TRBV6-6
CASSLAGGPSYEQYF | TGTGCCAGCAGCTTAGCGGGAGGGCCCTCCTACGAGCAGTACTTC | TRBD2 | TRBJ2-7 | few | TRBV11-2
CATRSWTQETQYF | TGTGCCACCCGAAGTTGGACCCAAGAGACCCAGTACTTC | - | TRBJ2-5 | - | TRBV6-1
CAFGDAFSSGNTIYF | TGTGCCTTCGGGGACGCATTTAGCTCTGGAAACACCATATATTTT | - | TRBJ1-3 | - | TRBV30
CASSPSGDSNEQYF | TGTGCCAGCAGCCCATCCGGGGATAGTAACGAGCAGTACTTC | - | TRBJ2-7 | - | TRBV4-2
CASSVGPSNQPQHF | TGTGCCAGCAGCGTAGGACCTAGCAATCAGCCCCAGCATTTT | - | TRBJ1-5 | - | TRBV9
CASSVQLNTGELFF | TGTGCCAGCAGTGTACAGTTGAACACCGGGGAGCTGTTTTTT | - | TRBJ2-2 | - | TRBV6-1
CASRGTANTGELFF | TGTGCCAGTAGAGGGACAGCGAACACCGGGGAGCTGTTTTTT | TRBD1 | TRBJ2-2 | - | TRBV19
CASSFSSRLPDTQYF | TGTGCCAGCAGCTTTTCGTCTCGCCTGCCAGATACGCAGTATTTT | - | TRBJ2-3 | - | TRBV5-4
CASGRGDYEQYF | TGTGCCAGTGGGAGGGGTGATTACGAGCAGTACTTC | TRBD2 | TRBJ2-7 | medium-sized | TRBV19
CASSLVLGGSGRETQYF | TGTGCCAGCAGCTTAGTCCTTGGCGGGAGCGGCAGAGAGACCCAGTACTTC | TRBD2 | TRBJ2-5 | - | TRBV7-2
CASRYEAEQYF | TGTGCCAGCAGATACGAAGCCGAGCAGTACTTC | - | TRBJ2-7 | - | TRBV6-1
CASSYSGGAEAFF | TGTGCCAGCAGTTACTCGGGGGGGGCTGAAGCTTTCTTT | - | TRBJ1-1 | - | TRBV6-6
CASSTTSGVYNEQFF | TGTGCCAGCAGCACGACTAGCGGGGTTTACAATGAGCAGTTCTTC | TRBD2 | TRBJ2-1 | - | TRBV11-1
CATSRPGTSSYNEQFF | TGTGCCACCAGCAGACCCGGGACTAGCTCCTACAATGAGCAGTTCTTC | TRBD2 | TRBJ2-1 | - | TRBV15
CAWIIGGGWGYTF | TGTGCCTGGATAATAGGCGGGGGATGGGGCTACACCTTC | - | TRBJ1-2 | - | TRBV30
CASSEGQAGNQPQHF | TGTGCCAGCAGCGAAGGACAGGCCGGCAATCAGCCCCAGCATTTT | TRBD1 | TRBJ1-5 | - | TRBV7-9
CSVWEAPQAEAFF | TGCAGCGTTTGGGAGGCTCCCCAGGCTGAAGCTTTCTTT | - | TRBJ1-1 | - | TRBV29-1
CASSPGAGNYGYTF | TGTGCCAGCTCACCAGGGGCTGGTAACTATGGCTACACCTTC | - | TRBJ1-2 | - | TRBV18
CASSQSQHSGNTIYF | TGCGCCAGCAGCCAATCTCAACACTCTGGAAACACCATATATTTT | - | TRBJ1-3 | once | TRBV4-3
CASSLEWTGSGFRRNGYTF | TGTGCCAGCAGCTTAGAATGGACAGGGTCGGGGTTTAGGAGGAATGGCTACACCTTC | TRBD1 | TRBJ1-2 | - | TRBV7-8
CASSMRGHGTGNQPQHF | TGTGCCAGTAGTATGAGGGGACATGGGACGGGCAATCAGCCCCAGCATTTT | - | TRBJ1-5 | - | TRBV19
CASSSGGPYEQYF | TGTGCCAGCAGTAGTGGCGGCCCCTACGAGCAGTACTTC | - | TRBJ2-7 | few | TRBV6-6
CASQRNSGGTGELFF | TGTGCCAGTCAACGTAATAGCGGGGGCACCGGGGAGCTGTTTTTT | TRBD2 | TRBJ2-2 | - | TRBV19
CASTEQGVTGELFF | TGTGCCAGCACAGAACAGGGGGTAACCGGGGAGCTGTTTTTT | TRBD1 | TRBJ2-2 | - | TRBV5-6
CAWSVGGPAEAFF | TGTGCCTGGAGTGTGGGGGGTCCTGCTGAAGCTTTCTTT | - | TRBJ1-1 | - | TRBV30
CASSSGREQFF | TGTGCCAGCAGTTCGGGGAGGGAGCAGTTCTTC | - | TRBJ2-1 | - | TRBV6-5
CASSSPGQGGTGELFF | TGTGCCAGTAGCTCCCCGGGACAAGGGGGAACCGGGGAGCTGTTTTTT | - | TRBJ2-2 | - | TRBV19
CASSWNTGELFF | TGTGCCAGCAGTTGGAACACCGGGGAGCTGTTTTTT | - | TRBJ2-2 | - | TRBV27
CASSLMGLAGGYNYEQYF | TGTGCCAGCAGCTTAATGGGACTAGCGGGGGGCTACAACTACGAGCAGTACTTC | TRBD2 | TRBJ2-7 | once | TRBV5-8
CASSSSGTYNEQFF | TGCGCCAGCAGTTCTTCCGGGACGTACAATGAGCAGTTCTTC | - | TRBJ2-1 | once | TRBV5-1
CAWMGQGSSPLHF | TGTGCCTGGATGGGACAGGGGAGTTCACCCCTCCACTTT | TRBD1 | TRBJ1-6 | once | TRBV30
CASSLRGQPQHF | TGTGCCAGCAGCTTGAGGGGTCAGCCCCAGCATTTT | - | TRBJ1-5 | - | TRBV7-9
CASSLARPYGYTF | TGTGCCAGCAGCTTAGCCCGCCCCTATGGCTACACCTTC | - | TRBJ1-2 | - | TRBV7-9
CASRLGTSTQETQYF | TGCGCCAGCAGGCTGGGGACTAGCACCCAAGAGACCCAGTACTTC | TRBD2 | TRBJ2-5 | - | TRBV5-1
CASSETGNSPLHF | TGTGCCAGCAGCGAAACGGGGAATTCACCCCTCCACTTT | - | TRBJ1-6 | - | TRBV9
CASSRTMFEAFF | TGTGCCAGCAGCCGGACAATGTTTGAAGCTTTCTTT | - | TRBJ1-1 | few | TRBV6-5
CASSDLHGTQYF | TGTGCCAGCAGTGACCTTCATGGGACCCAGTACTTC | - | TRBJ2-5 | - | TRBV2
CASSIRWDRGRTEAFF | TGTGCCAGTAGTATACGCTGGGACAGGGGGCGGACTGAAGCTTTCTTT | TRBD1 | TRBJ1-1 | - | TRBV19
CASSMENRLNTEAFF | TGTGCCAGTAGTATGGAGAACAGGTTGAACACTGAAGCTTTCTTT | - | TRBJ1-1 | once | TRBV19
CAISERTAGPSQGEQYF | TGTGCCATCAGTGAGAGAACAGCGGGACCTAGCCAGGGCGAGCAGTACTTC | TRBD2 | TRBJ2-7 | - | TRBV10-3
CASSLTGTGTVNEQFF | TGTGCCAGCAGCTTAACTGGGACCGGGACTGTGAATGAGCAGTTCTTC | - | TRBJ2-1 | - | TRBV7-3
CAWSVGSGHTEAFF | TGTGCCTGGAGTGTAGGTTCGGGACACACTGAAGCTTTCTTT | - | TRBJ1-1 | few | TRBV30
CASSRGGNQDTQYF | TGTGCCTCATCCAGGGGTGGAAATCAAGATACGCAGTATTTT | - | TRBJ2-3 | - | TRBV30
CASHRGKMNTEAFF | TGTGCCAGTCACCGGGGGAAGATGAACACTGAAGCTTTCTTT | - | TRBJ1-1 | - | TRBV19
CASRRTVFNEKLFF | TGTGCCAGCAGACGGACAGTGTTTAATGAAAAACTGTTTTTT | - | TRBJ1-4 | - | TRBV7-8
CASSPHSGGTYQETQYF | TGTGCCAGTAGTCCCCATAGCGGGGGGACGTACCAAGAGACCCAGTACTTC | TRBD2 | TRBJ2-5 | - | TRBV19
CASSLNRGRNTEAFF | TGTGCCAGCAGCTTGAACAGGGGGCGGAACACTGAAGCTTTCTTT | TRBD1 | TRBJ1-1 | - | TRBV5-4
CASSPGQGRYTF | TGTGCCAGCAGCCCCGGACAGGGACGCTACACCTTC | TRBD1 | TRBJ1-2 | - | TRBV6-5